A selection of T cell receptor beta chains follows, all from one sample in a study of T cells in Graves' hyperthyroidism and ophthalmopathy. TCRdb analysed the multiplex PCR reads with MiXCR anew, one entry per CDR3 protein. The top ten clones hold around 27% of a sample with 470,000 or so distinct CDR3 sequences, less than 25% of them seen once. Material: blood. These receptors were taken from a young man with Graves' hyperthyroidism. Both conserved end residues are part of each CDR3. Fields, in order: clone size, D gene, V gene, J gene, CDR3 protein, CDR3 DNA. D genes are given only for firm matches. A clone size is listed for some rows: how often the clone was seen (once, few, many), or a class if it is expanded.

-	TRBD2	TRBV29-1	TRBJ2-5	CSTEPGGQETQYF	TGCAGCACTGAGCCGGGGGGACAAGAGACCCAGTACTTC
many	-	TRBV12-5	TRBJ1-5	CASGRGDLSLNQPQHF	TGTGCTAGTGGTCGGGGTGACCTCTCCCTGAATCAGCCCCAGCATTTT
many	-	TRBV20-1	TRBJ1-5	CSASLRPGVDQPQHF	TGCAGTGCTAGTTTACGGCCTGGGGTGGATCAGCCCCAGCATTTT
many	TRBD1	TRBV11-1	TRBJ1-3	CASSPLGTVSGNTIYF	TGTGCCAGCAGCCCCCTTGGGACAGTCTCTGGAAACACCATATATTTT
many	-	TRBV11-2	TRBJ2-7	CASSLNSLYEQYF	TGTGCCAGCAGCTTAAACTCCCTATACGAGCAGTACTTC
many	-	TRBV9	TRBJ2-7	CASSAGHGSYEQYF	TGTGCCAGCAGCGCGGGACACGGATCCTACGAGCAGTACTTC
many	-	TRBV4-1	TRBJ1-2	CASSLTDGNYGYTF	TGCGCCAGCAGCCTGACCGATGGCAACTATGGCTACACCTTC
many	TRBD1	TRBV29-1	TRBJ1-2	CSVVSDRGRGGYTF	TGCAGCGTGGTCAGTGACAGGGGGCGGGGTGGCTACACCTTC
-	-	TRBV5-1	TRBJ1-3	CASGPISGNTIYF	TGCGCCAGCGGTCCTATCTCTGGAAACACCATATATTTT
few	TRBD2	TRBV6-5	TRBJ2-7	CASSHRLAGAYEQYF	TGTGCCAGCAGTCACCGACTAGCGGGAGCCTACGAGCAGTACTTC
many	TRBD1	TRBV12-5	TRBJ2-7	CASGFPGQGTYEQYF	TGTGCTAGTGGTTTCCCGGGACAGGGGACCTACGAGCAGTACTTC
many	TRBD1	TRBV20-1	TRBJ1-2	CSARDEEGAWGYTF	TGCAGTGCTAGAGATGAAGAGGGGGCTTGGGGCTACACCTTC
many	-	TRBV12-3/TRBV12-4	TRBJ2-7	CASSLLRASEQYF	TGTGCCAGCAGTTTGTTGCGGGCTTCCGAGCAGTACTTC
many	-	TRBV5-1	TRBJ2-7	CASSLQSSSYEQYF	TGCGCCAGCAGCTTACAGTCGAGCTCCTACGAGCAGTACTTC
many	-	TRBV6-1	TRBJ1-1	CASSEQTNTEAFF	TGTGCCAGCAGTGAGCAGACAAACACTGAAGCTTTCTTT
many	-	TRBV15	TRBJ2-7	CATSSQILQTEQYF	TGTGCCACCAGCAGTCAGATTTTACAAACCGAGCAGTACTTC
-	-	TRBV20-1	TRBJ2-7	CSARDVSRVWAYEQYF	TGCAGTGCTAGGGACGTATCGAGGGTGTGGGCCTACGAGCAGTACTTC
many	-	TRBV12-3/TRBV12-4	TRBJ1-1	CASSLEGGIWDTEAFF	TGTGCCAGCAGTTTGGAGGGGGGTATATGGGACACTGAAGCTTTCTTT
many	-	TRBV5-1	TRBJ1-1	CASSLVGTENTEAFF	TGCGCCAGCAGCTTGGTTGGCACAGAGAACACTGAAGCTTTCTTT
-	-	TRBV20-1	TRBJ1-5	CSARDSEIGQPQHF	TGCAGTGCTAGAGACTCAGAGATAGGTCAGCCCCAGCATTTT
few	-	TRBV4-1	TRBJ1-1	CASSHPARGTEAFF	TGCGCCAGCAGCCATCCCGCTCGTGGAACTGAAGCTTTCTTT
few	-	TRBV19	TRBJ1-1	CVSSIWGKGKAFF	TGTGTCAGTAGTATTTGGGGAAAAGGTAAAGCTTTCTTT
many	-	TRBV4-1	TRBJ2-2	CASTLAGGTGELFF	TGCGCCAGCACACTCGCAGGGGGGACCGGGGAGCTGTTTTTT